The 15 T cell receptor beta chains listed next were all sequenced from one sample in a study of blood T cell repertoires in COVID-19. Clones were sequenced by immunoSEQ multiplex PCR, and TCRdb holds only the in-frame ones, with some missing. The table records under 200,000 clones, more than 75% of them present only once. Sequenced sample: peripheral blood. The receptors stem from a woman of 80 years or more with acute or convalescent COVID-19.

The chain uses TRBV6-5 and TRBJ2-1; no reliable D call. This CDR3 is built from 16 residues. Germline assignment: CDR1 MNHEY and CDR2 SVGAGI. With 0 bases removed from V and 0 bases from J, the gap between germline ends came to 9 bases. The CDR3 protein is CASSYSLLSSYNEQFF. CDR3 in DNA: TGTGCCAGCAGTTACTCGCTCCTGAGCTCCTACAATGAGCAGTTCTTC.

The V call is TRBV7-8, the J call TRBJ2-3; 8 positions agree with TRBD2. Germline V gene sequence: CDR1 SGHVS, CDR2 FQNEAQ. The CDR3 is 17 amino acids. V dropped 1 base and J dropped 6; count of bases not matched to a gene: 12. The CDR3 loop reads CASSLGLAPARADTQYF. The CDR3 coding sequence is TGTGCCAGCAGCTTAGGACTAGCGCCAGCACGGGCGGATACGCAGTATTTT.

This CDR3 is CASSWDRWNTEAFF. The CDR3 DNA reads as TGTGCCAGCAGCTGGGACAGATGGAACACTGAAGCTTTCTTT. The V call is TRBV5-6, the J call TRBJ1-1; 7 nucleotides match TRBD1. V lost 3 bases to trimming and J lost 1 base; unmatched junction nucleotides: 3. Germline-derived CDR1 and CDR2 are SGHDT and YYEEEE. The CDR3 runs to 14 residues.

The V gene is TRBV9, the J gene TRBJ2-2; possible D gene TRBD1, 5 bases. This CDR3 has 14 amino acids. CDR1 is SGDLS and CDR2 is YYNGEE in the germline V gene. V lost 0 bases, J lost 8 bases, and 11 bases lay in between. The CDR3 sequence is CASSVEGLPGELFF. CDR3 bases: TGTGCCAGCAGCGTAGAGGGGTTGCCAGGGGAGCTGTTTTTT.

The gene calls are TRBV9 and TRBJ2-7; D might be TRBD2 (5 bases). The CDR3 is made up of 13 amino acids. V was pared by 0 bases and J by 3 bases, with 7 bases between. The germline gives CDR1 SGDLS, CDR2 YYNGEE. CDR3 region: CASSVGTSYEQYF. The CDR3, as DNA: TGTGCCAGCAGCGTAGGTACTAGCTACGAGCAGTACTTC.

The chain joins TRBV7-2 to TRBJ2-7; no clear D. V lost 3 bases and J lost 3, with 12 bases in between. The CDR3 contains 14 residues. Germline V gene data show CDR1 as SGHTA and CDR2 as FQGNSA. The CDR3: CASSLGHLLYEQYF. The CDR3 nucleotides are TGTGCCAGCAGCTTGGGCCACCTGCTCTACGAGCAGTACTTC.

The CDR3 nucleotides read TGTGCCAGTAGTATACAGGGGTTCTCCTACAATGAGCAGTTCTTC. As protein: CASSIQGFSYNEQFF. The V call is TRBV19, the J call TRBJ2-1; TRBD1 is a possible D gene (6 bases). The germline V gene encodes CDR1 LNHDA and CDR2 SQIVND (reference sequence). The CDR3 runs to 15 residues. Trimming removed 2 bases at V and 0 bases at J, with 8 bases between.

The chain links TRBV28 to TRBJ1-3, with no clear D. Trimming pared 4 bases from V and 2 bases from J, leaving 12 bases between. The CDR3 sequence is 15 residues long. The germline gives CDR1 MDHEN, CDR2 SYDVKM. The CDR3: CASSSLWGAGNTIYF. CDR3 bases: TGTGCCAGCAGTTCCCTTTGGGGAGCTGGAAACACCATATATTTT.

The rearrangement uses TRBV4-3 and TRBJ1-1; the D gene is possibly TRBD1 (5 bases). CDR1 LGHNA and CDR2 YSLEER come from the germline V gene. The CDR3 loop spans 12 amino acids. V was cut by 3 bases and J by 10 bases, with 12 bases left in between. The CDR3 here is CASSHQGGAAFF. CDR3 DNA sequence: TGCGCCAGCAGCCATCAGGGAGGGGCAGCTTTCTTT.

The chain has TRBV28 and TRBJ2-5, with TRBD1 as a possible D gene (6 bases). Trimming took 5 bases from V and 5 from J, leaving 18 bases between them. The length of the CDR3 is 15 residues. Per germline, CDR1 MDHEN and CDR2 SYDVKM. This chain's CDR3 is CASSTTGWGSETQYF. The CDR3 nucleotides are TGTGCCAGCAGTACCACAGGGTGGGGGTCGGAGACCCAGTACTTC.

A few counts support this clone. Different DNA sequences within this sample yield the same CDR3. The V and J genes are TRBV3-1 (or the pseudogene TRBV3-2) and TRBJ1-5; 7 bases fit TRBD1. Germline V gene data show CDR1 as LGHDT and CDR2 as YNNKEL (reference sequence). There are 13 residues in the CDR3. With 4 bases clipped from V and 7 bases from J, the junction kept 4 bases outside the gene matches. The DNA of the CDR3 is TGTGCCAGCAGCCGAGGGGGCGACCAGCCCCAGCATTTT. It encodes CASSRGGDQPQHF.

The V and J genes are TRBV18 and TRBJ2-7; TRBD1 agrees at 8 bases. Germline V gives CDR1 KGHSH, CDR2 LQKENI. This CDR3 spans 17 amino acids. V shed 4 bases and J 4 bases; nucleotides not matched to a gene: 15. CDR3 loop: CASSHGQGGFGGYEQYF. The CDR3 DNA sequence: TGTGCCAGCTCACATGGACAGGGTGGATTCGGTGGGTACGAGCAGTACTTC.

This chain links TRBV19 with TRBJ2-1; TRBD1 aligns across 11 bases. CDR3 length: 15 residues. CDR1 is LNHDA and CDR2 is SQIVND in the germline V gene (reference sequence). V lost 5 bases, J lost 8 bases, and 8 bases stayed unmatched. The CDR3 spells CASSLRGQGGYEQFF. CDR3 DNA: TGTGCCAGTAGTCTTAGGGGACAGGGGGGCTATGAGCAGTTCTTC.

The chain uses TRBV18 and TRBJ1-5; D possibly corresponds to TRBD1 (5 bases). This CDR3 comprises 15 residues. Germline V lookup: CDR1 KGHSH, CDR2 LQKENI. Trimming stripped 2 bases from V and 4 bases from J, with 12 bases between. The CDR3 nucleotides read TGTGCCAGCTCACCAACCCAGGGTGAAAATCAGCCCCAGCATTTT. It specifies CASSPTQGENQPQHF.

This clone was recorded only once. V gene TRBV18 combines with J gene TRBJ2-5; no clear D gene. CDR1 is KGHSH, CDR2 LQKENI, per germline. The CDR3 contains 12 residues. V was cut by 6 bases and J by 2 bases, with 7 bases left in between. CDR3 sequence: CASSAAQETQYF. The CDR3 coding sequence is TGTGCCAGCTCGGCGGCGCAAGAGACCCAGTACTTC.